This T cell receptor beta chain was sequenced in a study of T cell repertoires in cytomegalovirus infection. Study summary: Recently identified HLA-C-restricted CMV epitopes were among the peptides used. Public TCR beta signatures were indicative of both CMV infection and a matching HLA type.

MiXCR, applied by TCRdb to the reads, yields one record per CDR3 protein. The data hold approximately 390,000 distinct CDR3 sequences, with 34% observed a single time. Study-wide findings and caveats: Across the ex vivo response, the dominant clonotypes were HLA-C-restricted CMV-specific TCR beta clonotypes. CMV carriers having the relevant HLA were flagged by cumulative public TCR beta family frequency.

Details on this clonotype: Its antigen is unidentified.

V lost 0 bases, J lost 5 bases, and 14 bases lay in between. The CDR3 covers 15 residues. Germline CDR1 is LGHNA and CDR2 is YNFKEQ. Sequencing used cultured PBMCs, obtained from culture after CMV antigen stimulation. The chain joins TRBV4-2 to TRBJ2-7; D tentatively fits TRBD1 or TRBD2 (6 bases each). This receptor was taken from a human donor in good health (CMV status not recorded). Some clones in this sample may be carry-over from other donors' samples. CDR3 sequence (DNA): TGTGCCAGCAGCCAAGATTTCGGGGGCATGGACGAGCAGTACTTC. It specifies CASSQDFGGMDEQYF.